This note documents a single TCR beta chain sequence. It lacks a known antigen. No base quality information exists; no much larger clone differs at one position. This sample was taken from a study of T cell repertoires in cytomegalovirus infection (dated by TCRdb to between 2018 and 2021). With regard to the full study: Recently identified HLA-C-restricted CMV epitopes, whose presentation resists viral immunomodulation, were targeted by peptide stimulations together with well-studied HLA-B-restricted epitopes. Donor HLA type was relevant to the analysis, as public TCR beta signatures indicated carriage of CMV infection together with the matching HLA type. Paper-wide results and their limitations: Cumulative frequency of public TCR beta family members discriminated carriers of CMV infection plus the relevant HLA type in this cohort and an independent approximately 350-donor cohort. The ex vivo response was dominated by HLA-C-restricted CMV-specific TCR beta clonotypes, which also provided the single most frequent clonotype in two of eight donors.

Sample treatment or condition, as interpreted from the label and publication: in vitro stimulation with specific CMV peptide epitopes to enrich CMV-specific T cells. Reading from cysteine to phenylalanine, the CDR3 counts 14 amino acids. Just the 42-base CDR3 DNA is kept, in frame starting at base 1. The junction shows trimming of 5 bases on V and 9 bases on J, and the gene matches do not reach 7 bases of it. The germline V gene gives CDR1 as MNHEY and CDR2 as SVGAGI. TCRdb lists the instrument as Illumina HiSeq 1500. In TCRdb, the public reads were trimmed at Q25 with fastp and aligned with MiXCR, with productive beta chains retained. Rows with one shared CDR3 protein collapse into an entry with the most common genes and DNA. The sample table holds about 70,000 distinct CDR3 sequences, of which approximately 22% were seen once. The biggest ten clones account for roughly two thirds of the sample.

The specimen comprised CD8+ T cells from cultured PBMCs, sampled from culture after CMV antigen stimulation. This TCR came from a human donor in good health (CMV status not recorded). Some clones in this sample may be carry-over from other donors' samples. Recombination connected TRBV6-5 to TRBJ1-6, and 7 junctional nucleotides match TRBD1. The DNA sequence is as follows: TGTGCCAGCAGTCGACAGGGCGCGTTTTCACCCCTCCACTTT. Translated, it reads CASSRQGAFSPLHF.